This T cell receptor (beta chain) was observed in a study of T cells after yellow fever vaccination (dated by TCRdb to about 2019). Context from the whole study: Libraries from fractions with low cell numbers were prepared with the SMART-Seq v4 Ultra Low Input RNA kit. To follow T-cell clones before and after primary and booster YFV17D yellow fever vaccination, bulk TCR alpha and beta repertoires were sequenced over time. The cohort comprised two healthy male donors, one aged 18 to 30 and one aged 30 to 39 years. Blood samples were taken at several timepoints before and after primary and secondary immunization, and bulk PBMC replicates and cell subsets were isolated.

The label giving this sample's treatment or condition can be read as: live attenuated yellow fever vaccine strain. PBMCs were isolated from peripheral blood using a standard Ficoll-Paque protocol. Dynabeads CD4 and CD8 positive selection kits were used to isolate CD4 and CD8 T-cell fractions. RNA was extracted with TriZol from bulk PBMCs, CD4 and CD8 fractions, and dextramer-positive and dextramer-negative fractions. Synthesis of TCR cDNA relied on 5'RACE template switching, a step that introduced a universal primer site along with unique molecular identifiers. Priming of cDNA synthesis was performed from both the TCR alpha and TCR beta constant segments. Library amplification involved two PCR steps, and the second step added sample barcodes and sequencing adapters. Sequencing of libraries was performed on Illumina HiSeq 2500 (2x100 bp) or NovaSeq (2x150 bp). In the paper's pipeline: MIGEC handled demultiplexing of reads and collapsing into UMI consensus sequences, while MiXCR performed V(D)J alignment. Using edgeR on replicate PBMC samples, clonotypes were called vaccine-responding if FDR was below 0.01 and the log2 fold change was above 5 up to day 15. CD4 or CD8 identity was assigned to each bulk clonotype according to whether the clonotype was present at higher abundance in the sequenced CD4 repertoire or the sequenced CD8 repertoire. The public reads were run again by TCRdb, first through fastp at Q25 and then through MiXCR, and only productive beta chains were kept. Each CDR3 protein gets just one entry, which takes the most common genes and DNA from the rows behind it. The authors' filters were not applied to this entry. Within this sample are over 110,000 distinct CDR3 sequences, with about 7.7% of them counted one time only. Of the sample, less than 0.85% falls within the top ten clones.

At least ten counts were recorded for this clonotype. What antigen it recognizes has not been identified. No base quality values were provided; no much bigger clone lies one nucleotide off. What the research found in general, with its limitations: A small share of clonotypes was detected in both CD4 and CD8 compartments, with the overlap likely arising from convergent recombination. Computational filtering was needed because FACS-sorted repertoires could contain abundant contaminating clonotypes from the bulk population. Most clones expanded after primary vaccination (around 96% of CD4 and 88% of CD8) were re-detected after the booster, suggesting that broad memory maintenance occurred. The secondary T-cell response was weaker than the primary response but faster, peaking on day 5 instead of day 15. Because the study included only a couple of donors, the extent to which the findings can be generalized is limited.

According to the germline V gene (reference sequence), CDR1 reads SGHAT and CDR2 reads FQDESV. A distance of 20 bases separates the germline ends of V and J, which lose 3 bases and 2 bases respectively. Including cysteine and phenylalanine, the CDR3 has 18 amino acids. Only the CDR3 DNA stays, 54 bases, in frame from base 1. The origin of this receptor is a man aged 25-45 years who received the YFV17D yellow fever vaccine. The sequence links TRBV11-1 to TRBJ2-1; the D segment cannot be called with confidence. Sample: CD4+ T cells sorted from PBMCs, taken 5 days after the yellow fever booster vaccination. This receptor carries the CDR3 CASSLVSIVDGAYNEQFF. Here is the DNA: TGTGCCAGCAGCTTGGTCTCTATAGTAGATGGCGCCTACAATGAGCAGTTCTTC.